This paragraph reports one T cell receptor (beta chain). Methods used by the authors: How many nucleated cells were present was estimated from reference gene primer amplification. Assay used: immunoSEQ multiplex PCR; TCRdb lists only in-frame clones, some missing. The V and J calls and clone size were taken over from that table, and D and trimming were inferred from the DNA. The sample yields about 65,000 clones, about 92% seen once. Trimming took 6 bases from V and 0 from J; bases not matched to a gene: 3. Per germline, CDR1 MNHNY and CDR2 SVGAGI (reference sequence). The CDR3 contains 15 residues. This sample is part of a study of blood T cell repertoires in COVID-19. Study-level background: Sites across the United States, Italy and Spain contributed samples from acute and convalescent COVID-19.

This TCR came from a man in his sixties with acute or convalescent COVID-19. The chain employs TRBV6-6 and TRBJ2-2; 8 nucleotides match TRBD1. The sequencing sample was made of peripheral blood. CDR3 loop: CASREGQANTGELFF. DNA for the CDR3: TGTGCCAGCAGGGAGGGACAGGCGAACACCGGGGAGCTGTTTTTT.